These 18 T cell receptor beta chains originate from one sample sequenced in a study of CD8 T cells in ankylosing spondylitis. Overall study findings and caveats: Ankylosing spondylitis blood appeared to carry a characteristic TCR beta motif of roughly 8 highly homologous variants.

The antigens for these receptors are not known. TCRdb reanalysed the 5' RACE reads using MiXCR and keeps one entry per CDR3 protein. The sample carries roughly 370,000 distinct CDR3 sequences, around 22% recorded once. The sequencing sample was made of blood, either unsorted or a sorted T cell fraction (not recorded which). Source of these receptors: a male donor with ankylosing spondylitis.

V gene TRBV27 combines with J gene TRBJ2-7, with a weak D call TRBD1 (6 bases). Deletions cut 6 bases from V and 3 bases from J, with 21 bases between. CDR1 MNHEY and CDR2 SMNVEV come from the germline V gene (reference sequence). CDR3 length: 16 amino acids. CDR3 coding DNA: TGTGCCAGCAGCACTCCTTCCAGGGGACCGATCTACGAGCAGTACTTC. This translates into CASSTPSRGPIYEQYF.

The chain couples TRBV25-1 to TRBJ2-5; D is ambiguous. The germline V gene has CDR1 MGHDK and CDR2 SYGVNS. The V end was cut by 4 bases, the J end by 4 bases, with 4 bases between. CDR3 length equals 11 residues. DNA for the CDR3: TGTGCCAGCAGTGCCATAGAGACCCAGTACTTC. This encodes CASSAIETQYF.

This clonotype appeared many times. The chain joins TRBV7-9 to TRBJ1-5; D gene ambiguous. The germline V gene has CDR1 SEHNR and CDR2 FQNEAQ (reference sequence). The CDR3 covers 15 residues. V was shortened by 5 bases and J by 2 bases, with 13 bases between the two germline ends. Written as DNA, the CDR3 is TGTGCCAGCAGCCGACACGGGTCCGGCAATCAGCCCCAGCATTTT. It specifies CASSRHGSGNQPQHF. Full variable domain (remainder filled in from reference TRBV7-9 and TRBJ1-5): DTGVSQNPRHKITKRGQNVTFRCDPISEHNRLYWYRQTLGQGPEFLTYFQNEAQLEKSRLLSDRFSAERPKGSFSTLEIQRTEQGDSAMYLCASSRHGSGNQPQHFGDGTRLSIL.

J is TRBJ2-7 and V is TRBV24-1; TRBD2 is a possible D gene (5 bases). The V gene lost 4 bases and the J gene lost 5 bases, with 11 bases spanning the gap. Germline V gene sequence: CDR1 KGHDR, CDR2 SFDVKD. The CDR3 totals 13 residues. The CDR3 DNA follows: TGTGCCACCAGTGACGGTGCACTAGACGAGCAGTACTTC. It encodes CATSDGALDEQYF.

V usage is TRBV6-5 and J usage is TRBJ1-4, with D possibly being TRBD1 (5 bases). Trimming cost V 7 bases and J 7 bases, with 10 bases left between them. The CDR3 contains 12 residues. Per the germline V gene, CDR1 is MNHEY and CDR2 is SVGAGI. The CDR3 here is CASKGAGEKLFF. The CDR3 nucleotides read TGTGCCAGCAAAGGGGCCGGTGAAAAACTGTTTTTT.

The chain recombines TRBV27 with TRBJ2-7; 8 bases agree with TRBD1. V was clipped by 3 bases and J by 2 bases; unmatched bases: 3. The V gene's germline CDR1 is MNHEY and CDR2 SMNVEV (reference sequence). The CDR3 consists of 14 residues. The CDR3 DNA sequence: TGTGCCAGCAGTTTCTCACAGGGGGCCTACGAGCAGTACTTC. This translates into CASSFSQGAYEQYF.

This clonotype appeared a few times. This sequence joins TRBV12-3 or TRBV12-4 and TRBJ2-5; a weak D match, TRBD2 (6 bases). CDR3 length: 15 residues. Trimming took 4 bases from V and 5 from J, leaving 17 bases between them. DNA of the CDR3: TGTGCCAGCAGTTCCCAGACCATCGGAGGGGAGACCCAGTACTTC. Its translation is CASSSQTIGGETQYF.

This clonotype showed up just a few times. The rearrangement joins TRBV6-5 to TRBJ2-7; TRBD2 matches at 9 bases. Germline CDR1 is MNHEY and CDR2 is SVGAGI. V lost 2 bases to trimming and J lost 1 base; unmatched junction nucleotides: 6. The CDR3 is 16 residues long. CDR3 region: CASSYRSGRRSYEQYF. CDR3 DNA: TGTGCCAGCAGTTACCGGAGCGGGAGGAGGTCCTACGAGCAGTACTTC.

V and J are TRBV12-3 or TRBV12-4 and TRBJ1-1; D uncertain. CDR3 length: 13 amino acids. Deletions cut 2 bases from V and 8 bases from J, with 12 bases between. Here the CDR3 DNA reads TGTGCCAGCAGTTTACCAGGTTCGAGAGAAGCTTTCTTT. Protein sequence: CASSLPGSREAFF.

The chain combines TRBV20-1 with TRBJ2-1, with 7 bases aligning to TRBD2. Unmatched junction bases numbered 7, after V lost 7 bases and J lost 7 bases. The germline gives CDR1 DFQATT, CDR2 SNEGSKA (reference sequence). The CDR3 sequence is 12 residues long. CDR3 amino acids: CSVSGSDNEQFF. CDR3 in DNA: TGCAGTGTTAGCGGGTCGGATAATGAGCAGTTCTTC.

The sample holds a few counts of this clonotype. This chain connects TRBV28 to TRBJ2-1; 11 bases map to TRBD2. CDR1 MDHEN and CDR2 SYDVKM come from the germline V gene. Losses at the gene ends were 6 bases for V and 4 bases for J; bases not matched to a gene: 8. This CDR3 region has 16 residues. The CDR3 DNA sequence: TGTGCCAGCAGACTCGGGACTAGCGGAGCATACAATGAGCAGTTCTTC. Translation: CASRLGTSGAYNEQFF.

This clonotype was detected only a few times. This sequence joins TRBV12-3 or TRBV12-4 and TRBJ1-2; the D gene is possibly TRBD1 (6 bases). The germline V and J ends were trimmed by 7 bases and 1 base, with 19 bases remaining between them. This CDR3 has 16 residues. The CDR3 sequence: CASTEIVEGGNYGYTF. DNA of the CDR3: TGTGCCAGCACTGAGATTGTAGAAGGGGGTAACTATGGCTACACCTTC.

DNA for the CDR3: TGTGCCAGCAGTTTCACGACTTCTGGAAACACCATATATTTT. Translation: CASSFTTSGNTIYF. The rearrangement links TRBV12-3 or TRBV12-4 to TRBJ1-3; D not resolved. The V end was cut by 3 bases, the J end by 1 base, with 7 bases between. The length of the CDR3 is 14 residues.

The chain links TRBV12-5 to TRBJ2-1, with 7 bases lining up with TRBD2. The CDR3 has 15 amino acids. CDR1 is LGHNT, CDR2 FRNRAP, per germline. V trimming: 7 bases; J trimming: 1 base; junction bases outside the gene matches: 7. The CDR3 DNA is TGTGCTAGTGCCCTCGGCGGGAGTTCCTACAATGAGCAGTTCTTC. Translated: CASALGGSSYNEQFF. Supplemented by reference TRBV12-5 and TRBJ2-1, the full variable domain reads DARVTQTPRHKVTEMGQEVTMRCQPILGHNTVFWYRQTMMQGLELLAYFRNRAPLDDSGMPKDRFSAEMPDATLATLKIQPSEPRDSAVYFCASALGGSSYNEQFFGPGTRLTVL.

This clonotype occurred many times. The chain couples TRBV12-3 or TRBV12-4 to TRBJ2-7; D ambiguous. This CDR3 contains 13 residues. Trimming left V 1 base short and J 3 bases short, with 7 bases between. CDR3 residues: CASSLVRYYEQYF. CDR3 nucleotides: TGTGCCAGCAGTTTAGTACGCTACTACGAGCAGTACTTC.

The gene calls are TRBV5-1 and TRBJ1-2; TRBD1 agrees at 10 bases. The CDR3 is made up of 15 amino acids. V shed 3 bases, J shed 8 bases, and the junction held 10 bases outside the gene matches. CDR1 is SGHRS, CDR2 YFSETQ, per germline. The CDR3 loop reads CASSSRPGQGYGYTF. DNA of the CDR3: TGCGCCAGCAGCTCCCGGCCGGGACAGGGGTACGGCTACACCTTC.

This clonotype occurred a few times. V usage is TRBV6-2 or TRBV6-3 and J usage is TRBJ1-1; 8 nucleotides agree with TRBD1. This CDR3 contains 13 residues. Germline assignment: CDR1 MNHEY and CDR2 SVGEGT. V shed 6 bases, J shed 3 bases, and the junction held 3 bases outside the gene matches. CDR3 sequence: CASRGQADTEAFF. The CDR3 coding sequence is TGTGCCAGCAGGGGACAGGCCGACACTGAAGCTTTCTTT.

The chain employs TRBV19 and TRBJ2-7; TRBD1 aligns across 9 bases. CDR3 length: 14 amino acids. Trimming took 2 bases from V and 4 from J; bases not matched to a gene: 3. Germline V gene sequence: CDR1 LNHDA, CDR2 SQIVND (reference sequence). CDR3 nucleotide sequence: TGTGCCAGTAGTATAACAGGGGGCACGTACGAGCAGTACTTC. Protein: CASSITGGTYEQYF.